These 10 T cell receptor beta chains were all obtained from the same sample, sequenced in a study of T-cell memory formation after mild COVID-19. One entry per CDR3 protein results from TCRdb running MiXCR on the 5' RACE reads. This sample has about 150,000 distinct CDR3 sequences, with 10% to 15% found just once. Sequenced: PBMCs or a T cell subset sorted from them (not recorded which). The receptor source for this set is a young man who had mild COVID-19 (a few samples of this study predate the infection). Cell type and time point are not known.

This clonotype was recorded many times. The chain recombines TRBV7-2 with TRBJ2-1; 10 positions match TRBD2. Losses at the gene ends were 5 bases for V and 2 bases for J; bases not matched to a gene: 3. This CDR3 spans 15 amino acids. Germline values: CDR1 SGHTA, CDR2 FQGNSA. The CDR3 DNA sequence: TGTGCCAGCAGCCAGCTAGCGGGGGCCTACAATGAGCAGTTCTTC. Its translation is CASSQLAGAYNEQFF.

This chain connects TRBV5-1 to TRBJ2-5; 12 bases are shared with TRBD2. With V trimmed by 1 base and J by 5 bases, 6 bases remained unmatched. The CDR3 contains 16 residues. Germline lookup yields CDR1 SGHRS and CDR2 YFSETQ. Written as DNA, the CDR3 is TGCGCCAGCAGCTTGATCGCTAGCGGGGGGGTCGAGACCCAGTACTTC. Translation gives CASSLIASGGVETQYF.

This clonotype was seen a few times. The CDR3 bases are TGTGCCAGCAGTTTAGTGGTAGGGTCCGGGGAGCTGTTTTTT. Protein: CASSLVVGSGELFF. The chain links TRBV12-3 or TRBV12-4 to TRBJ2-2, with D uncertain. Trimming cost V 1 base and J 6 bases, with 9 bases left between them. This CDR3 is 14 amino acids long.

The chain recombines TRBV20-1 with TRBJ2-4; 15 bases agree with TRBD2. V gave up 3 bases and J gave up 7 bases; unmatched junction bases: 13. This CDR3 is built from 18 residues. Germline V lookup: CDR1 DFQATT, CDR2 SNEGSKA (reference sequence). The CDR3 coding sequence is TGCAGTGCTAGCCCCGGGACTAGCGGGGGGTCATCGGGGAACATTCAGTACTTC. Protein: CSASPGTSGGSSGNIQYF.

This clonotype was seen a handful of times. The gene calls are TRBV27 and TRBJ2-2, with D uncertain. This CDR3 has 16 amino acids. The germline V gene has CDR1 MNHEY and CDR2 SMNVEV (reference sequence). The germline V and J ends were trimmed by 6 bases and 4 bases, with 18 bases remaining between them. In DNA form, the CDR3 reads TGTGCCAGCAGAATCCAGGCTAGTCTGGGCACCGGGGAGCTGTTTTTT. Residues: CASRIQASLGTGELFF.

The table lists this clonotype with a few counts. The rearrangement links TRBV28 to TRBJ2-7, with TRBD2 matching over 10 bases. The CDR3 runs to 18 residues. Germline-derived CDR1 and CDR2 are MDHEN and SYDVKM. V shed 3 bases and J 4 bases; nucleotides not matched to a gene: 15. The CDR3: CASSFLLAGDQEKYEQYV. The DNA of the CDR3 is TGTGCCAGCAGTTTTCTCCTAGCGGGGGACCAAGAAAAATACGAGCAGTACGTC.

V usage is TRBV7-2 and J usage is TRBJ2-7; D may be TRBD1 or TRBD2 (5 bases each). Germline V gene lookup returns CDR1 SGHTA and CDR2 FQGNSA. With 5 bases removed from V and 4 bases from J, the gap between germline ends came to 18 bases. This CDR3 is built from 15 residues. The CDR3 reads CASSEMGEGTYEQYF. CDR3 nucleotides: TGTGCCAGCAGCGAGATGGGAGAGGGGACGTACGAGCAGTACTTC. The whole variable domain, filled in from reference TRBV7-2 and TRBJ2-7, reads GAGVSQSPSNKVTEKGKDVELRCDPISGHTALYWYRQSLGQGLEFLIYFQGNSAPDKSGLPSDRFSAERTGGSVSTLTIQRTQQEDSAVYLCASSEMGEGTYEQYFGPGTRLTVT.

V gene TRBV7-6 combines with J gene TRBJ2-2, with D perhaps matching TRBD1 (7 bases). This CDR3 is 15 amino acids long. Germline assignment: CDR1 SGHVS and CDR2 FNYEAQ. V shed 4 bases and J shed 0 bases, with 9 bases lying between them. The CDR3 nucleotides are TGTGCCAGCAGCTCCAGGGGGGCGAACACCGGGGAGCTGTTTTTT. Its protein product is CASSSRGANTGELFF.

The V gene is TRBV9, the J gene TRBJ1-4; 7 nucleotides match TRBD1. CDR1 and CDR2 from the germline V gene are SGDLS and YYNGEE. This CDR3 contains 15 residues. The junction had 5 bases not matched to a gene; V was cut back by 2 bases and J by 4 bases. The CDR3 DNA follows: TGTGCCAGCAGCGTTCGCAGGGACAGTAATGAAAAACTGTTTTTT. Translated: CASSVRRDSNEKLFF. Supplemented by reference TRBV9 and TRBJ1-4, the full variable domain reads DSGVTQTPKHLITATGQRVTLRCSPRSGDLSVYWYQQSLDQGLQFLIQYYNGEERAKGNILERFSAQQFPDLHSELNLSSLELGDSALYFCASSVRRDSNEKLFFGSGTQLSVL.

The chain recombines TRBV9 with TRBJ1-1; D is possibly TRBD1 (6 bases). CDR1 and CDR2 from the germline V gene are SGDLS and YYNGEE. Trimming removed 0 bases at V and 5 bases at J, with 14 bases between. The CDR3 is 15 residues long. The CDR3 nucleotides read TGTGCCAGCAGCGTAGGAGGCCAGGGGAGGACTGAAGCTTTCTTT. As protein: CASSVGGQGRTEAFF.